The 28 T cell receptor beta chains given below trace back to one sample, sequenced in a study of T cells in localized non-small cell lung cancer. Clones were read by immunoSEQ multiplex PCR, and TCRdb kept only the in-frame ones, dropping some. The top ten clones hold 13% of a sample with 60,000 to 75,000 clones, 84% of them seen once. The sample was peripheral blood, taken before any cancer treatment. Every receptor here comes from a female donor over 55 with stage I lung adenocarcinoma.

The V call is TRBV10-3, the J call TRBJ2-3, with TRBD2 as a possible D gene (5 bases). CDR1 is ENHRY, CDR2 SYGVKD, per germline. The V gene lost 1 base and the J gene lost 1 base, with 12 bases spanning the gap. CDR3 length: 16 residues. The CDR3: CAISEYGDSGTDTQYF. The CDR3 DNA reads TGTGCCATCAGTGAGTACGGGGATTCTGGCACAGATACGCAGTATTTT.

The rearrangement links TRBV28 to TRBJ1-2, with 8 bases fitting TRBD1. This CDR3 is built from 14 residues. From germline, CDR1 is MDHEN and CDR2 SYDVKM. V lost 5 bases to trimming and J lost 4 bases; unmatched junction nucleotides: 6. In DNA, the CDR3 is TGTGCCAGCAGTCCAGGACAGGGCGGCTATGGCTACACCTTC. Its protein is CASSPGQGGYGYTF.

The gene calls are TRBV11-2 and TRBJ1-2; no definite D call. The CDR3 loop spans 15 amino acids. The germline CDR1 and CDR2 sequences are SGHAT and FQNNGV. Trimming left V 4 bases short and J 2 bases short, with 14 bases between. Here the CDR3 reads CASSSLRRENYGYTF. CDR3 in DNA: TGTGCCAGCAGCTCCCTAAGGCGGGAAAACTATGGCTACACCTTC.

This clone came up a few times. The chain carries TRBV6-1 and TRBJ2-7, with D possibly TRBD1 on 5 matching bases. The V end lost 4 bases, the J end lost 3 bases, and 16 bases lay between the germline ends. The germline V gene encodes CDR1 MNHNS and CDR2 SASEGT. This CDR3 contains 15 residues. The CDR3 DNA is TGTGCCAGCAGTGTAGGGGTAGAAGTTCGCTACGAGCAGTACTTC. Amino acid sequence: CASSVGVEVRYEQYF.

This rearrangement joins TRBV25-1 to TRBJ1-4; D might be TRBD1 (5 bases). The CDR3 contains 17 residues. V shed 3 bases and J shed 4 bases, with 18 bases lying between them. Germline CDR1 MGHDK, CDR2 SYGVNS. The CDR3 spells CASSDWGKRGVNEKLFF. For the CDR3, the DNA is TGTGCCAGCAGTGATTGGGGGAAGCGGGGAGTTAATGAAAAACTGTTTTTT.

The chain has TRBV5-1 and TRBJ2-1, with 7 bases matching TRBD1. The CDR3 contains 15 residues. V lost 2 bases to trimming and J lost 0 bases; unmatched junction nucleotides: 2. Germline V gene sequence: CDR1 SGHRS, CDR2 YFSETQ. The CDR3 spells CASSFPGGSYNEQFF. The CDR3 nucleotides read TGCGCCAGCAGCTTTCCAGGGGGCTCCTACAATGAGCAGTTCTTC.

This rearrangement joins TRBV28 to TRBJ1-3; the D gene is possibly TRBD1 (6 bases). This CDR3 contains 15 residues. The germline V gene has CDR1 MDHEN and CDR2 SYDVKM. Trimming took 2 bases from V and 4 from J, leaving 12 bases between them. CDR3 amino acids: CASSLPGAQGNTIYF. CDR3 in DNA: TGTGCCAGCAGTTTACCAGGGGCGCAGGGAAACACCATATATTTT.

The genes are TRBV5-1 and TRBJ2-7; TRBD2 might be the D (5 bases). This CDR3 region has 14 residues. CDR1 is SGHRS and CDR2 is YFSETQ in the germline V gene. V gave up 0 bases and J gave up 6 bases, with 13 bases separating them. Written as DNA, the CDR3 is TGCGCCAGCAGCTTGGGACCCCGGACTCCCGAGCAGTACTTC. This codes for CASSLGPRTPEQYF.

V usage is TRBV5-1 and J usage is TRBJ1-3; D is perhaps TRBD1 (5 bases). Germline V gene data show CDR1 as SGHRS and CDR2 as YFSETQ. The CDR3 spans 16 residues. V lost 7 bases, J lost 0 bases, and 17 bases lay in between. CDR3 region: CASSLGGYDSGNTIYF. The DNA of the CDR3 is TGCGCCAGCTCTCTGGGGGGTTACGACTCTGGAAACACCATATATTTT.

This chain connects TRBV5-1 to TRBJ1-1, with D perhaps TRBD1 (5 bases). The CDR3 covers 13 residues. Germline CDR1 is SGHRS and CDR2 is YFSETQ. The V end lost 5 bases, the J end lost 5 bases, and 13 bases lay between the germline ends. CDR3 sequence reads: CASSLGGGTEAFF. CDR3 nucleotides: TGCGCCAGCAGTCTCGGCGGGGGGACTGAAGCTTTCTTT.

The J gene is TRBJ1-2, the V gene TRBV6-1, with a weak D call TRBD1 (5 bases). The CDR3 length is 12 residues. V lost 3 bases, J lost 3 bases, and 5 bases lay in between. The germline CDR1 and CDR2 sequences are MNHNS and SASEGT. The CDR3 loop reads CASSEGHYGYTF. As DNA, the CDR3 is TGTGCCAGCAGTGAGGGACACTATGGCTACACCTTC.

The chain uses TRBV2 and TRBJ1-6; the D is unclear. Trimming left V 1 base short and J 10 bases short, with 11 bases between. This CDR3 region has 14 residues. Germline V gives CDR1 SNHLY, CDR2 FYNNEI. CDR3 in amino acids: CASSEVLRGSPLHF. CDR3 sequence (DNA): TGTGCCAGCAGTGAAGTACTCCGAGGATCACCCCTCCACTTT. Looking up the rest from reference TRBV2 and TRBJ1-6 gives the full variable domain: EPEVTQTPSHQVTQMGQEVILRCVPISNHLYFYWYRQILGQKVEFLVSFYNNEISEKSEIFDDQFSVERPDGSNFTLKIRSTKLEDSAMYFCASSEVLRGSPLHFGNGTRLTVT.

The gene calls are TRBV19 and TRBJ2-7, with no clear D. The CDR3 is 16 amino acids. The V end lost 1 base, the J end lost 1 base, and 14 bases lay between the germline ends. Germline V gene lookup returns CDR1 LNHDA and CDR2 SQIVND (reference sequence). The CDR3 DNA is TGTGCCAGTAGTATAGCGAGCCCACAATGGTCCTACGAGCAGTACTTC. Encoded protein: CASSIASPQWSYEQYF.

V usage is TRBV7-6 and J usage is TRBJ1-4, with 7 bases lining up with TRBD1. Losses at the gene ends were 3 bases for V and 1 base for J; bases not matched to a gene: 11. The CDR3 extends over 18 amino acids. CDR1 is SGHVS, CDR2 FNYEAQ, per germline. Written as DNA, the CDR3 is TGTGCCAGCAGCTTCAAAAAAGGACAGGACGAAACTAATGAAAAACTGTTTTTT. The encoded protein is CASSFKKGQDETNEKLFF. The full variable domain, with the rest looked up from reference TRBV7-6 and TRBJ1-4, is GAGVSQSPRYKVTKRGQDVALRCDPISGHVSLYWYRQALGQGPEFLTYFNYEAQQDKSGLPNDRFSAERPEGSISTLTIQRTEQRDSAMYRCASSFKKGQDETNEKLFFGSGTQLSVL.

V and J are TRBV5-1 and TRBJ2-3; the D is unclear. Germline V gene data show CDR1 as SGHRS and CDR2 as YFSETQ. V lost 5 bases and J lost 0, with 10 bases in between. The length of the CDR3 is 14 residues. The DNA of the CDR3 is TGCGCCAGCAGGTCTAGATCTAGCACAGATACGCAGTATTTT. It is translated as CASRSRSSTDTQYF.

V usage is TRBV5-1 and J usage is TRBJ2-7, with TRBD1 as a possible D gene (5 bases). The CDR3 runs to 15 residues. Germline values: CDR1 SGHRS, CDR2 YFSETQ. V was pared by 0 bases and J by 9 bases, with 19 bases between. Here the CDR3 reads CASSLEGQTYSPQYF. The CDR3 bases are TGCGCCAGCAGCTTGGAGGGGCAGACGTATTCACCGCAGTACTTC.

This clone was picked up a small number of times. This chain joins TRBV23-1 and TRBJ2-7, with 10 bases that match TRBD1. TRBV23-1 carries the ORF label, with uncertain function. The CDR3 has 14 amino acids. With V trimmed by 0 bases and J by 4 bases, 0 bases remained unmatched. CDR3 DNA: TGCGCCAGCAGTCAATCGGACAGGGGGTACGAGCAGTACTTC. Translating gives CASSQSDRGYEQYF.

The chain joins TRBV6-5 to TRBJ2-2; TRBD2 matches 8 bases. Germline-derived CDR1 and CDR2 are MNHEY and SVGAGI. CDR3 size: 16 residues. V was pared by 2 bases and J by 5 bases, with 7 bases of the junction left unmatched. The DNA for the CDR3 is TGTGCCAGCAGTTACAAACGGGGGGGACGAACCGGGGAGCTGTTTTTT. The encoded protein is CASSYKRGGRTGELFF.

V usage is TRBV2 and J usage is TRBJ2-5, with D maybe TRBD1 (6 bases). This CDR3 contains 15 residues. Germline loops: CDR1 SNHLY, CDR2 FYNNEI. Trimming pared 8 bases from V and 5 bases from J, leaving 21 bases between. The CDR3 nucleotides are TGTGCCAGCCGCTTCCGGGACATATCTTGGGAGACCCAGTACTTC. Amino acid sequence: CASRFRDISWETQYF. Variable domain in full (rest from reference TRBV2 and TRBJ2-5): EPEVTQTPSHQVTQMGQEVILRCVPISNHLYFYWYRQILGQKVEFLVSFYNNEISEKSEIFDDQFSVERPDGSNFTLKIRSTKLEDSAMYFCASRFRDISWETQYFGPGTRLLVL.

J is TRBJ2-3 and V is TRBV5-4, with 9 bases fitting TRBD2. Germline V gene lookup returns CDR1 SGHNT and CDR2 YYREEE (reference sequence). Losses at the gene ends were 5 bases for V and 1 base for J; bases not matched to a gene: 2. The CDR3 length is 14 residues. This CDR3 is CASSLAGGTDTQYF. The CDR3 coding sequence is TGTGCCAGCAGTTTAGCGGGGGGCACAGATACGCAGTATTTT.

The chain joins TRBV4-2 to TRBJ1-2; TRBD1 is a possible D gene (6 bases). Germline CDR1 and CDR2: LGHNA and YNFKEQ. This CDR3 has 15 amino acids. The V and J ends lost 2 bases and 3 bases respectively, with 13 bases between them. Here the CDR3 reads CASSQRPGEDYGYTF. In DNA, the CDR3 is TGTGCCAGCAGCCAAAGACCAGGGGAGGACTATGGCTACACCTTC.

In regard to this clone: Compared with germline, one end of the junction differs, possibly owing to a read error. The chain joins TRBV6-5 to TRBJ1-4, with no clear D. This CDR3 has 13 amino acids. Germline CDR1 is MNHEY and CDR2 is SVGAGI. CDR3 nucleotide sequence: TGTGCCAGCAGGCACGGACGGAATGGAAAACTGTTTTTT. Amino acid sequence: CASRHGRNGKLFF.

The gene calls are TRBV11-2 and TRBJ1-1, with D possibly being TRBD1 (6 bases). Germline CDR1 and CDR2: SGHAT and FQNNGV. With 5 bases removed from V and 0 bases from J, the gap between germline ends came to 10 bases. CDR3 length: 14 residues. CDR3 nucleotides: TGTGCCAGCAGCCACAGGGTAGTGAACACTGAAGCTTTCTTT. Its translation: CASSHRVVNTEAFF.

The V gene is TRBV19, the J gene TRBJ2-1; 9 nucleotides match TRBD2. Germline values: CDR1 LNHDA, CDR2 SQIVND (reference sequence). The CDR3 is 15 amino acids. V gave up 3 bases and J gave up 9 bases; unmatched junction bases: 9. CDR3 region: CASSMSSGAWGEQFF. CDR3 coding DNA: TGTGCCAGTAGTATGTCTAGCGGGGCGTGGGGTGAGCAGTTCTTC.

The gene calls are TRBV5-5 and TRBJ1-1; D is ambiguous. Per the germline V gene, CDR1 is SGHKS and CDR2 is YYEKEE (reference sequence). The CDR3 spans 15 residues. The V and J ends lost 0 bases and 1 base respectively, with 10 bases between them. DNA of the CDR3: TGTGCCAGCAGCTTGGTTGCAGAGAAGAACACTGAAGCTTTCTTT. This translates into CASSLVAEKNTEAFF.

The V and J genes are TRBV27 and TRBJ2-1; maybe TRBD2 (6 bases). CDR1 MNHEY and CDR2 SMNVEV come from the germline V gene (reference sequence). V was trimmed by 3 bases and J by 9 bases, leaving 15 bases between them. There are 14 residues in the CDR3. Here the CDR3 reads CASSFGPSEGEQFF. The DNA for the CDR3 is TGTGCCAGCAGTTTCGGGCCTAGCGAAGGTGAGCAGTTCTTC.

CDR3 sequence: CASGSDRDDEQYF. For the CDR3, the DNA is TGTGCTAGTGGTTCGGACAGGGACGACGAGCAGTACTTC. The J gene is TRBJ2-7, the V gene TRBV12-5, with 8 bases lining up with TRBD1. Germline trimming cut 4 bases from V and 5 bases from J; bases unmatched to any gene: 4. The V gene's germline CDR1 is LGHNT and CDR2 FRNRAP. There are 13 residues in the CDR3.

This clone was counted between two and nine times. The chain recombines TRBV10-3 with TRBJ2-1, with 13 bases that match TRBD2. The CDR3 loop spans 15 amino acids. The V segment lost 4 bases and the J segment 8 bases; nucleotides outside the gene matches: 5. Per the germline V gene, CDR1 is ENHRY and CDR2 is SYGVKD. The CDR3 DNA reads TGTGCCATCAGTGTGGGACTAGCGGGGCTCTATGAGCAGTTCTTC. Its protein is CAISVGLAGLYEQFF.